This TCR beta chain was obtained from a study of lymphopenia after photon versus proton radiotherapy. The V and J ends lost 4 bases and 7 bases respectively, with 15 bases between them. CDR3 size: 14 residues. The V gene's germline CDR1 is SGHTA and CDR2 FQGNSA. Data came from immunoSEQ multiplex PCR; TCRdb stores just in-frame clones and leaves some out. The sample carries about 18,000 clones, more than 90% recorded once. The sample here was peripheral blood, taken from a patient treated with photon-based radiotherapy. The rearrangement uses TRBV7-2 and TRBJ2-3; D perhaps matches TRBD1 (6 bases). The TCR sequence derives from a woman aged 40 to 50 with cholangiocarcinoma. The CDR3 DNA is TGTGCCAGCAGCTCCAGGGGTAGGGGGAATACGCAGTATTTT. It encodes CASSSRGRGNTQYF.